These 28 T cell receptor beta chains were all obtained from the same sample, sequenced in a study of patients and donors after allogeneic stem cell transplantation. In TCRdb, the RT-PCR reads were re-called with MiXCR into one record per CDR3 protein. The repertoire holds roughly 960,000 distinct CDR3 sequences, with roughly 18% as singletons. What was sequenced was blood, either unsorted or a sorted T cell fraction (not recorded which). Receptors were obtained from a human donor who was either an allogeneic HSCT recipient or a stem cell or donor lymphocyte infusion donor (not recorded which). It is not recorded whose cells these are; they may come from a transplant donor.

The chain links TRBV15 to TRBJ2-1, with 10 bases lining up with TRBD2. Trimming at V came to 2 bases and at J to 7 bases, leaving 8 bases not matched to a gene. CDR3 size: 16 residues. Germline V CDR1 and CDR2: LNHNV, YYDKDF (reference sequence). In DNA form, the CDR3 reads TGTGCCACCAGCAGATCAAGCGGGGGGGCCGAAAATGAGCAGTTCTTC. It is translated as CATSRSSGGAENEQFF.

This clonotype occurred a few times. This chain joins TRBV20-1 and TRBJ2-1, with TRBD2 identical over 10 bases. This CDR3 has 14 residues. Germline V gene lookup returns CDR1 DFQATT and CDR2 SNEGSKA (reference sequence). The J segment lost 6 bases and the V segment lost 6 bases, leaving 8 bases of the junction unmatched. CDR3 DNA: TGCAGTGCCCCTAGCGGGAGAGGTGTCAATGAGCAGTTCTTC. It yields the protein CSAPSGRGVNEQFF.

This clonotype was recorded a few times. The chain joins TRBV10-3 to TRBJ1-3; TRBD1 matches 8 bases. J lost 3 bases, V lost 5 bases, and 6 bases had no gene match. The CDR3 extends over 15 amino acids. The germline V gene encodes CDR1 ENHRY and CDR2 SYGVKD. CDR3 amino acids: CAISTQGARGNTIYF. The CDR3, as DNA: TGTGCCATCAGTACCCAGGGGGCCCGTGGAAACACCATATATTTT.

This clonotype was counted a few times. This rearrangement joins TRBV5-1 to TRBJ2-2, with D unclear. V lost 2 bases and J lost 4, with 12 bases in between. In germline, CDR1 is SGHRS, CDR2 YFSETQ. This CDR3 has 15 amino acids. The CDR3 DNA follows: TGCGCCAGCAGCTTAAGTAGCCGGATCACCGGGGAGCTGTTTTTT. Translated, it gives CASSLSSRITGELFF.

The chain joins TRBV20-1 to TRBJ1-4; D may be TRBD1 (6 bases). This CDR3 contains 16 residues. Germline V gene lookup returns CDR1 DFQATT and CDR2 SNEGSKA (reference sequence). Trimming cost V 0 bases and J 0 bases, with 11 bases left between them. CDR3 residues: CSARDVRGPTNEKLFF. The CDR3 bases are TGCAGTGCTAGAGATGTGCGGGGGCCAACTAATGAAAAACTGTTTTTT.

The rearrangement uses TRBV20-1 and TRBJ1-2, with D maybe TRBD1 (5 bases). This CDR3 region has 13 residues. With 5 bases removed from V and 4 bases from J, the gap between germline ends came to 14 bases. Germline loops: CDR1 DFQATT, CDR2 SNEGSKA (reference sequence). The CDR3 loop reads CSAPVGGLYGYTF. The CDR3 nucleotides are TGCAGTGCTCCGGTGGGGGGTCTCTATGGCTACACCTTC.

A few counts support this clonotype. The rearrangement joins TRBV6-2 or TRBV6-3 to TRBJ2-7; no clear D gene. From germline, CDR1 is MNHEY and CDR2 SVGEGT. This CDR3 has 13 residues. The ends were cut back, 4 bases at V and 3 bases at J, with 10 bases in the middle. This chain's CDR3 is CASSSGSLYEQYF. The CDR3 DNA is TGTGCCAGCAGTTCTGGCAGTCTCTACGAGCAGTACTTC.

Only a few counts were recorded for this clonotype. The chain employs TRBV7-3 and TRBJ1-2; maybe TRBD1 (6 bases). Trimming shortened V by 5 bases and J by 2 bases, and 21 bases separated the two germline ends. The germline V gene encodes CDR1 SGHTA and CDR2 FQGTGA. This CDR3 is built from 17 residues. CDR3 loop: CASSRGGGPSENYGYTF. CDR3 bases: TGTGCCAGCAGCCGAGGGGGAGGGCCATCGGAAAACTATGGCTACACCTTC. Filled out from reference TRBV7-3 and TRBJ1-2, the complete variable domain reads GAGVSQTPSNKVTEKGKYVELRCDPISGHTALYWYRQSLGQGPEFLIYFQGTGAADDSGLPNDRFFAVRPEGSVSTLKIQRTERGDSAVYLCASSRGGGPSENYGYTFGSGTRLTVV.

The CDR3: CASSFGQGPLSEAFF. The CDR3 DNA reads as TGTGCCAGCAGTTTCGGACAGGGCCCTTTGTCTGAAGCTTTCTTT. The chain joins TRBV12-3 or TRBV12-4 to TRBJ1-1; 8 bases line up with TRBD1. The J segment lost 6 bases and the V segment lost 3 bases, leaving 9 bases of the junction unmatched. This CDR3 comprises 15 residues.

The chain couples TRBV7-9 to TRBJ2-1, with 7 bases identical to TRBD2. Germline CDR1 SEHNR, CDR2 FQNEAQ (reference sequence). V was pared by 4 bases and J by 12 bases, with 12 bases of the junction left unmatched. This CDR3 contains 14 residues. CDR3 loop: CASSSPTSVVGQFF. CDR3 bases: TGTGCCAGCAGCTCACCTACTAGCGTGGTTGGGCAGTTCTTC. The variable domain in full, completed from reference TRBV7-9 and TRBJ2-1, reads DTGVSQNPRHKITKRGQNVTFRCDPISEHNRLYWYRQTLGQGPEFLTYFQNEAQLEKSRLLSDRFSAERPKGSFSTLEIQRTEQGDSAMYLCASSSPTSVVGQFFGPGTRLTVL.

This clonotype turned up a few times. This chain connects TRBV6-5 to TRBJ1-1; D remains ambiguous. V dropped 1 base and J dropped 1 base, with 7 bases sitting between them. This CDR3 contains 14 residues. Germline values: CDR1 MNHEY, CDR2 SVGAGI. The chain's CDR3 is CASSYFQTNTEAFF. The CDR3 bases are TGTGCCAGCAGTTACTTCCAGACGAACACTGAAGCTTTCTTT.

This chain links TRBV20-1 with TRBJ2-1; no firm D call. This CDR3 region has 15 residues. V lost 4 bases and J 4 bases, leaving 17 bases between the germline ends. Germline CDR1 and CDR2: DFQATT and SNEGSKA (reference sequence). The CDR3 DNA is TGCAGTGCTACCTCCCGGAGACCTACTTACAATGAGCAGTTCTTC. This encodes CSATSRRPTYNEQFF.

CDR3 loop: CASSSPGLAGSKIESYEQYF. The CDR3 nucleotides are TGTGCCAGCAGCTCGCCGGGACTAGCCGGATCAAAGATAGAGTCCTACGAGCAGTACTTC. The genes are TRBV11-2 and TRBJ2-7, with 9 bases lining up with TRBD2. The CDR3 covers 20 residues. Trimming removed 4 bases from V and 1 base from J; junction bases left unmatched: 20. CDR1 is SGHAT and CDR2 is FQNNGV in the germline V gene. Looking up the rest from reference TRBV11-2 and TRBJ2-7 gives the full variable domain: EAGVAQSPRYKIIEKRQSVAFWCNPISGHATLYWYQQILGQGPKLLIQFQNNGVVDDSQLPKDRFSAERLKGVDSTLKIQPAKLEDSAVYLCASSSPGLAGSKIESYEQYFGPGTRLTVT.

This clonotype was recorded a few times. V and J are TRBV5-1 and TRBJ2-2, with D maybe TRBD2 (5 bases). Germline loops: CDR1 SGHRS, CDR2 YFSETQ. The V and J ends lost 6 bases and 8 bases respectively, with 11 bases between them. The CDR3 totals 12 residues. Here the CDR3 DNA reads TGCGCCAGCAACTACCTAGCAGGGGAGCTGTTTTTT. Translated, it gives CASNYLAGELFF.

V gene TRBV11-2 combines with J gene TRBJ2-3; 8 nucleotides align to TRBD2. Germline CDR1 and CDR2: SGHAT and FQNNGV. The CDR3 consists of 16 residues. Losses at the gene ends were 5 bases for V and 1 base for J; bases not matched to a gene: 8. The CDR3 loop is CASSPGAGGRTDTQYF. The CDR3 coding sequence is TGTGCCAGCAGCCCGGGGGCGGGGGGCCGCACAGATACGCAGTATTTT. Based on the CDR3 plus reference TRBV11-2 and TRBJ2-3, the full variable domain is EAGVAQSPRYKIIEKRQSVAFWCNPISGHATLYWYQQILGQGPKLLIQFQNNGVVDDSQLPKDRFSAERLKGVDSTLKIQPAKLEDSAVYLCASSPGAGGRTDTQYFGPGTRLTVL.

V and J are TRBV29-1 and TRBJ2-1; no firm D call. V lost 6 bases, J lost 10 bases, and 10 bases lay in between. The V gene's germline CDR1 is SQVTM and CDR2 ANQGSEA. The CDR3 totals 10 residues. CDR3 bases: TGCAGCGTGGGCCGGCGAGAGCAGTTCTTC. Its translation is CSVGRREQFF.

This clonotype was counted between two and nine times. This chain connects TRBV4-2 to TRBJ1-5; D call uncertain. Germline CDR1 LGHNA, CDR2 YNFKEQ. This CDR3 spans 14 amino acids. Trimming removed 4 bases at V and 8 bases at J, with 15 bases between. CDR3 sequence reads: CASSLMVFAEPQHF. CDR3 sequence (DNA): TGTGCCAGCAGCCTCATGGTCTTCGCCGAGCCCCAGCATTTT.

The J gene is TRBJ1-1, the V gene TRBV6-1; possible D gene TRBD1, 5 bases. The CDR3 runs to 15 residues. Germline CDR1 is MNHNS and CDR2 is SASEGT. With 5 bases removed from V and 4 bases from J, the gap between germline ends came to 17 bases. The DNA for the CDR3 is TGTGCCAGCAGTCCAAATGGGTGGGGGGGCACTGAAGCTTTCTTT. This encodes CASSPNGWGGTEAFF.

This clonotype was observed a handful of times. The chain links TRBV10-3 to TRBJ2-3; D perhaps matches TRBD2 (5 bases). The CDR3 has 15 residues. Trimming removed 0 bases from V and 4 bases from J, with 11 bases in between. The germline gives CDR1 ENHRY, CDR2 SYGVKD. The CDR3 is CAISESPSSPDTQYF. CDR3 nucleotide sequence: TGTGCCATCAGTGAGTCGCCTAGCAGCCCAGATACGCAGTATTTT.

The chain combines TRBV28 with TRBJ2-1; D is undetermined. Germline CDR1 MDHEN, CDR2 SYDVKM. The CDR3 length is 12 residues. V was clipped by 2 bases and J by 12 bases, with 11 bases between them. CDR3 DNA: TGTGCCAGCAGTTTAGGCCCTCCAAGGCAGTTCTTC. Its protein is CASSLGPPRQFF.

This clonotype was seen a few times. The rearrangement uses TRBV27 and TRBJ2-1; 9 bases are shared with TRBD2. There are 16 residues in the CDR3. J gave up 4 bases and V 4 bases, and 8 bases lay outside the gene matches. Germline CDR1 is MNHEY and CDR2 is SMNVEV (reference sequence). The CDR3 reads CASSYDIAGVYNEQFF. CDR3 nucleotide sequence: TGTGCCAGCAGTTACGACATAGCGGGGGTTTACAATGAGCAGTTCTTC.

In this sample, this clonotype turned up a few times. The junction departs from germline at one end; a sequencing error may be responsible. The V gene is TRBV4-3, the J gene TRBJ2-3; D is ambiguous. The CDR3 spans 17 residues. The germline CDR1 and CDR2 sequences are LGHNA and YSLEER. The CDR3 region is CASIQDQWTPSTDTQYF. CDR3 bases: TGCGCCAGCATCCAAGATCAATGGACCCCAAGCACAGATACGCAGTATTTT.

The chain couples TRBV18 to TRBJ2-5, with D tentatively TRBD2 (6 bases). The CDR3 extends over 16 amino acids. Germline V gene sequence: CDR1 KGHSH, CDR2 LQKENI. With 0 bases removed from V and 5 bases from J, the gap between germline ends came to 16 bases. The CDR3 bases are TGTGCCAGCTCACCACCCGGGGGACGGGTGGAGGAGACCCAGTACTTC. It encodes CASSPPGGRVEETQYF.

V is TRBV19 and J is TRBJ1-5, with TRBD1 matching over 7 bases. Trimming at V came to 3 bases and at J to 6 bases, leaving 5 bases not matched to a gene. The CDR3 is 14 residues long. Germline values: CDR1 LNHDA, CDR2 SQIVND (reference sequence). CDR3: CASSMYRGPQPQHF. The CDR3 DNA sequence: TGTGCCAGTAGTATGTACAGGGGACCTCAGCCCCAGCATTTT.

This clonotype was counted between two and nine times. The chain is built from TRBV12-3 or TRBV12-4 and TRBJ1-3, with D unresolved. The CDR3 is 15 residues long. Trimming removed 0 bases from V and 8 bases from J, with 14 bases in between. The CDR3 sequence is CASSLALRNRDTIYF. As DNA, the CDR3 is TGTGCCAGCAGTTTAGCGCTGAGGAATAGGGACACCATATATTTT.

The chain joins TRBV4-1 to TRBJ1-2, with D possibly TRBD1 on 5 matching bases. With 1 base removed from V and 5 bases from J, the gap between germline ends came to 17 bases. CDR3 length: 16 amino acids. Per the germline V gene, CDR1 is MGHRA and CDR2 is YSYEKL. The CDR3 reads CASSQGAGLGGYGYTF. CDR3 nucleotide sequence: TGCGCCAGCAGCCAAGGCGCAGGGTTGGGGGGGTATGGCTACACCTTC.

This clonotype was counted at least ten times. The CDR3: CASSSGQGLTGELFF. The CDR3 DNA sequence: TGTGCCAGCAGTTCCGGACAGGGGCTCACCGGGGAGCTGTTTTTT. The chain is built from TRBV6-5 and TRBJ2-2, with 9 nucleotides matching TRBD1. V was pared by 4 bases and J by 4 bases, with 4 bases of the junction left unmatched. CDR1 and CDR2 (germline): MNHEY, SVGAGI. The CDR3 loop spans 15 amino acids.

This clonotype showed up just a few times. The chain recombines TRBV29-1 with TRBJ2-6; 8 nucleotides line up with TRBD1. The length of the CDR3 is 17 residues. Unmatched junction bases numbered 13, after V lost 7 bases and J lost 2 bases. In germline, CDR1 is SQVTM, CDR2 ANQGSEA. The CDR3 bases are TGCAGCGCGTTACTGCGGACAGGGACGGCTGGGGCCAACGTCCTGACTTTC. This codes for CSALLRTGTAGANVLTF.